This note documents a single T cell receptor (beta chain) sequence. The antigen is unknown. The sample is drawn from a study of shared clonotypes between healthy human individuals. Overall study findings and caveats: It was the non-shared clonotypes that had lower generation probabilities than clonotypes shared by all four donors.

The authors split each subset's genomic DNA evenly across several immunoSEQ plates. The data were produced by immunoSEQ multiplex PCR, yet TCRdb's version contains in-frame clones alone and is incomplete. The sample holds 2 million to 3 million clones, 93% seen once. Germline V gene lookup returns CDR1 KGHSH and CDR2 LQKENI. The V and J ends lost 5 bases and 3 bases respectively, with 10 bases between them. The length of the CDR3 is 13 residues. The sample taken for sequencing was naive CD4+ T cells from PBMCs. Stated subset: CD45RA+ positively selected. This TCR was recovered from a man aged 18 to 30 in good health. Some clones in this sample may be carry-over from other donors' samples. This chain links TRBV18 with TRBJ1-1; D is unclear. CDR3 protein: CASSSSQDTEAFF. The CDR3 DNA reads as TGTGCCAGCTCAAGCAGTCAGGACACTGAAGCTTTCTTT.